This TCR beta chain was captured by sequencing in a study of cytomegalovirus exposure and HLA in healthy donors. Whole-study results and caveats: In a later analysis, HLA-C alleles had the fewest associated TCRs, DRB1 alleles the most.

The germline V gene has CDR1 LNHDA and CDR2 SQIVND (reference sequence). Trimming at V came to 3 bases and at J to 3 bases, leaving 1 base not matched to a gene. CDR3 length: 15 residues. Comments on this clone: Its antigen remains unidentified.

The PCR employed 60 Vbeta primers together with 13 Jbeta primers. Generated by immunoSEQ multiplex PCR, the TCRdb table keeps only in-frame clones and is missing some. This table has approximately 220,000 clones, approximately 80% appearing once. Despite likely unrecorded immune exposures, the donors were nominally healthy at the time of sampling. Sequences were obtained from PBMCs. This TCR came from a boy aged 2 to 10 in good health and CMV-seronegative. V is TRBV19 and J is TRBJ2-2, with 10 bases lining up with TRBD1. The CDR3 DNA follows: TGTGCCAGTAGTATTGGGACAGGGGACACCGGGGAGCTGTTTTTT. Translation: CASSIGTGDTGELFF.